Below, one TCR beta chain is given with its context. Its antigen is unknown. Per-nucleotide qualities are absent, and no much larger clonotype sits a single base away. In light of the paper, this sample's time point label describes: blood 4 weeks post-SBRT, at nephrectomy. Explained via the paper, the treatment or condition label denotes: 15 Gy SBRT to primary tumor, nephrectomy 4 weeks later. The samples were obtained from a clinical trial, where primary renal cell carcinomas were treated with 15 Gy stereotactic body radiation therapy and then removed by nephrectomy 4 weeks afterward. To follow tumor-enriched clonotypes, serial peripheral blood was collected from radiation-treated patients at baseline and at 2 weeks and 4 weeks after SBRT. Every patient had renal cell carcinoma of clear cell pathology. Genomic DNA for TCR sequencing was prepared using the QIAamp DNA Blood Mini Kit (Qiagen). Only samples passing all quality control checks were included in the analyses.

Taken from the germline V gene, the CDR1 and CDR2 loops are MGHRA and YSYEKL. The CDR3 holds 12 amino acids from the cysteine to the phenylalanine. Of the read, only the CDR3 DNA is kept; its 36 bases are in frame from base 1. V loses 2 bases at its end and J loses 6 bases; junction bases beyond the gene matches: 0. The immunoSEQ kit was used, according to the manufacturer's recommendations, to generate TCR beta libraries from genomic DNA. For library preparation, a first multiplex PCR was performed with proprietary primers, followed by a second PCR in which unique barcodes were added, and bead cleanups were performed after each round. Each sample batch included a kit-provided positive control reaction and a negative control reaction. The final libraries were assessed on an Agilent 4200 TapeStation D1000 ScreenTape, pooled by volume, and quantified by qPCR. Sequencing ran on an Illumina NextSeq500 with a MidOutput 150-cycle cartridge, using 156 Read1 and 15 Index1 cycles with kit custom primers. The pooled library was loaded at 0.75 to 1 pM, and about 19% PhiX control was spiked in. The authors processed their data as follows. The vendor-processed data were analyzed in R, and a clonotype was defined as all T cells that share the same CDR3 nucleotide sequence. In the clone abundance analyses, frequencies were normalized to the 10,000 most abundant clones in each sample. Before analysis, public T cell clones were removed, and these numbered fewer than five per sample on average. Tumor-enriched clonotypes and baseline blood-enriched clonotypes were defined as those with an abundance difference of at least 32-fold between compartments. A beta-binomial differential abundance model was used to identify clonotypes that expanded or contracted between blood time points. The Baroni-Urbani and Buser coefficient was used to measure tumor-blood repertoire similarity, and groups were compared with two-tailed Wilcoxon tests in R. Not all clones reach the TCRdb copy of this immuneACCESS table, which keeps in-frame sequences only. Checked studies attribute under half of the gap to unresolved V genes and leave the rest unexplained. Clone size and V and J calls were adopted from that table, with D and trimming inferred from the DNA. The sample data list about 34,000 clones, and roughly 80% of these were observed just once. The ten largest clones represent 33% of the sample.

This sample is part of a study of radiation and T cells in renal cell carcinoma (dated by TCRdb to between 2020 and 2021). Study-wide context: A total of 53 samples underwent TCR beta sequencing, made up of about 26 tumors and about 27 peripheral blood samples. The final blood draw took place at 4 weeks after radiation, the same time as nephrectomy. Across all 50 or so samples, under 5 million unique CDR3 nucleotide sequences, encoding 2,658,974 unique CDR3 amino acid sequences, were identified. General study outcomes and caveats: Changes in the blood repertoire were not tracked past 4 weeks after treatment. In blood, the top tumor clonotypes increased between baseline and 2 weeks post-radiation and then shrank by 4 weeks, which suggests that tumor-resident clones expanded only transiently. Because pretreatment tumor biopsies were not available, the baseline intratumoral presence of clonotypes could not be determined. Effects of radiation dose or scheduling on the TCR repertoire could not be addressed with the single-armed trial design.

The source material was blood, sampled from a patient whose treatment included radiotherapy and nephrectomy. The sequence joins TRBV4-1 to TRBJ1-1; a stretch of 7 junction bases matches TRBD1. This clonotype was sampled from a man aged 55 to 69 with renal cell carcinoma. The nucleotide sequence reads as follows: TGCGCCAGCAGCCAAACAGGGGCTGAAGCTTTCTTT. It translates as CASSQTGAEAFF.